The 13 T cell receptor beta chains given below trace back to one sample, sequenced in a study of persistence of HIV-infected CD4 T cells. Sequencing used immunoSEQ version 4 in survey mode. Assay used: immunoSEQ multiplex PCR; TCRdb lists only in-frame clones, some missing. The data show approximately 20,000 clones, with 60% to 80% seen just once and less than 2.5% held by the top ten. Their cognate antigens are unknown. An overlapping HIV-1 Gag peptide pool stimulated these cells at roughly 0.97 ug/peptide/mL. Sorting selected CD4+ T cells upregulating both CD40 ligand and CD69. The source was CD4+ T cells sorted from PBMCs after roughly 20-hour stimulation, collected from a patient who received antiretroviral therapy. These TCRs come from an adult woman with HIV who was CMV-seropositive.

The CDR3 is CASSSHRDTQYF. CDR3 DNA sequence: TGTGCCAGCAGTTCTCACAGGGACACGCAGTATTTT. This rearrangement joins TRBV27 to TRBJ2-3; D is perhaps TRBD1 (6 bases). Trimming removed 4 bases at V and 9 bases at J, with 11 bases between. From germline, CDR1 is MNHEY and CDR2 SMNVEV (reference sequence). The CDR3 runs to 12 residues.

The chain has TRBV27 and TRBJ1-1; 8 bases are shared with TRBD1. Germline V gene sequence: CDR1 MNHEY, CDR2 SMNVEV (reference sequence). The CDR3 runs to 13 residues. The junction had 2 bases not matched to a gene; V was cut back by 3 bases and J by 5 bases. DNA of the CDR3: TGTGCCAGCAGTTTCCAGGGGGCGACTGAAGCTTTCTTT. Residues: CASSFQGATEAFF.

The chain uses TRBV5-1 and TRBJ1-4, with TRBD1 as a possible D gene (6 bases). The V gene lost 4 bases and the J gene lost 8 bases, with 15 bases spanning the gap. In germline, CDR1 is SGHRS, CDR2 YFSETQ. This CDR3 region has 14 residues. CDR3: CASSETGPWEKLFF. The CDR3 nucleotides are TGCGCCAGCAGCGAGACAGGCCCCTGGGAAAAACTGTTTTTT.

J is TRBJ2-1 and V is TRBV6-6, with D possibly called TRBD1 or TRBD2 (6 bases each). This CDR3 is 14 amino acids long. Germline V gives CDR1 MNHNY, CDR2 SVGAGI (reference sequence). The ends were cut back, 3 bases at V and 8 bases at J, with 14 bases in the middle. The DNA of the CDR3 is TGTGCCAGCAGTTATGACGGGGGCAAGGATGAGCAGTTCTTC. Translating gives CASSYDGGKDEQFF.

The chain links TRBV9 to TRBJ2-3; perhaps TRBD2 as D (5 bases). This CDR3 contains 15 residues. CDR1 is SGDLS and CDR2 is YYNGEE in the germline V gene. Trimming took 3 bases from V and 4 from J, leaving 15 bases between them. The CDR3 spells CASSALGLPADTQYF. In nucleotides, the CDR3 is TGTGCCAGCAGCGCCTTAGGACTGCCCGCAGATACGCAGTATTTT. The variable domain in full, with the rest retrieved from reference TRBV9 and TRBJ2-3, is DSGVTQTPKHLITATGQRVTLRCSPRSGDLSVYWYQQSLDQGLQFLIQYYNGEERAKGNILERFSAQQFPDLHSELNLSSLELGDSALYFCASSALGLPADTQYFGPGTRLTVL.

The genes are TRBV2 and TRBJ2-2, with D perhaps assigned TRBD1 or TRBD2 (6 bases each). CDR1 is SNHLY and CDR2 is FYNNEI in the germline V gene. CDR3 size: 16 residues. Trimming stripped 8 bases from V and 0 bases from J, with 16 bases between. The CDR3 region is CASRRGLSTNTGELFF. The CDR3 coding sequence is TGTGCCAGCCGCAGGGGACTTTCTACGAACACCGGGGAGCTGTTTTTT.

The chain joins TRBV6-2 or TRBV6-3 to TRBJ2-3; D is unresolved. The CDR3 covers 13 residues. The germline V gene encodes CDR1 MNHEY and CDR2 SVGEGT. Trimming removed 5 bases at V and 5 bases at J, with 11 bases between. The CDR3 protein is CASSTPLRDTQYF. The CDR3 coding sequence is TGTGCCAGCAGTACTCCCCTTCGAGATACGCAGTATTTT.

The gene calls are TRBV30 and TRBJ2-1, with TRBD1 matching over 7 bases. V lost 3 bases and J lost 12; bases outside the gene matches: 5. This CDR3 is 11 amino acids long. CDR1 and CDR2 from the germline V gene are GTSNPN and SVGIG (reference sequence). CDR3 loop: CAWRDRDRQFF. The CDR3 DNA follows: TGTGCCTGGAGGGACCGGGACAGGCAGTTCTTC.

This clone showed up just a few times. Here the CDR3 DNA reads TGTGCCAGTAGTATCGTGCTGCCGGTGGGTGGGAACACTGAAGCTTTCTTT. Its translation: CASSIVLPVGGNTEAFF. V is TRBV19 and J is TRBJ1-1, with D hard to call. The CDR3 is 17 residues long. Germline V gives CDR1 LNHDA, CDR2 SQIVND (reference sequence). V was trimmed by 3 bases and J by 1 base, leaving 18 bases between them.

This clone was recorded a few times. The rearrangement joins TRBV30 to TRBJ1-2; D gene ambiguous. V lost 8 bases to trimming and J lost 4 bases, with 14 bases between them. Germline V gene data show CDR1 as GTSNPN and CDR2 as SVGIG (reference sequence). CDR3 length: 12 amino acids. In nucleotides, the CDR3 is TGTGCCCTACTGGCGGGAACCTATGGCTACACCTTC. Its protein product is CALLAGTYGYTF. The full variable domain, in which reference TRBV30 and TRBJ1-2 provide the parts outside the CDR3, is SQTIHQWPATLVQPVGSPLSLECTVEGTSNPNLYWYRQAAGRGLQLLFYSVGIGQISSEVPQNLSASRPQDRQFILSSKKLLLSDSGFYLCALLAGTYGYTFGSGTRLTVV.

The rearrangement joins TRBV7-3 to TRBJ1-3, with 9 bases matching TRBD1. Germline V gene data show CDR1 as SGHTA and CDR2 as FQGTGA. Losses at the gene ends were 6 bases for V and 3 bases for J; bases not matched to a gene: 6. The CDR3 extends over 15 amino acids. The DNA of the CDR3 is TGTGCCAGCAGACAAACAGGGGGCTTTGGAAACACCATATATTTT. It codes for CASRQTGGFGNTIYF. Complete variable domain (other parts from reference TRBV7-3 and TRBJ1-3): GAGVSQTPSNKVTEKGKYVELRCDPISGHTALYWYRQSLGQGPEFLIYFQGTGAADDSGLPNDRFFAVRPEGSVSTLKIQRTERGDSAVYLCASRQTGGFGNTIYFGEGSWLTVV.

This chain connects TRBV6-4 to TRBJ2-2; 7 bases fit TRBD1. The CDR3 spans 14 residues. CDR1 is MRHNA and CDR2 is SNTAGT in the germline V gene. J was trimmed by 4 bases and V by 8 bases; bases with no gene match: 7. The CDR3 spells CASRQGPVTGELFF. The CDR3 DNA reads TGTGCCAGCCGACAGGGACCCGTCACCGGGGAGCTGTTTTTT.

This rearrangement joins TRBV3-1 (or the pseudogene TRBV3-2) to TRBJ1-3, with D uncertain. The CDR3 extends over 11 amino acids. The V and J ends lost 1 base and 13 bases respectively, with 8 bases between them. Germline V gene lookup returns CDR1 LGHDT and CDR2 YNNKEL (reference sequence). Here the CDR3 DNA reads TGTGCCAGCAGCCAAGCCGCCCGGATATATTTT. Its translation is CASSQAARIYF.